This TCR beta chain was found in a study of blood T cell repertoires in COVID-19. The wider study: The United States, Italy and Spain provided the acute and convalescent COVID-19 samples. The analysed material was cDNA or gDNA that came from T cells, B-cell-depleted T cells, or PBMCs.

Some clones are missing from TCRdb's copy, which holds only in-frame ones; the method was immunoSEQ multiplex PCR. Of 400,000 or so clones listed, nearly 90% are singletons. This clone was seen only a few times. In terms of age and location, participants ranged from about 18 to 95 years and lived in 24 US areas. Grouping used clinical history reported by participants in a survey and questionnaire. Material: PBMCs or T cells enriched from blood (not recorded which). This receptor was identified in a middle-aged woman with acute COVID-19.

DNA for the CDR3: TGTGCCAGCAGCCACGGACAGGGGGCTGACGGCTACACCTTC. Protein product: CASSHGQGADGYTF. This chain joins TRBV3-1 (or the pseudogene TRBV3-2) and TRBJ1-2; 11 bases line up with TRBD1. This CDR3 has 14 residues. The V and J ends lost 3 bases and 8 bases, in that order; junction bases with no gene match: 5. The germline V gene encodes CDR1 LGHDT and CDR2 YNNKEL (reference sequence).